The 12 T cell receptor beta chains presented below share a single source sample, sequenced in a study of cytomegalovirus exposure and HLA in healthy donors. Researchers ran the PCR with 60 Vbeta and 13 Jbeta primers. Sequencing was performed with immunoSEQ multiplex PCR; in TCRdb, only in-frame clones are kept and a portion is missing. Seen here are about 150,000 clones, about 84% observed once, and the top ten hold around 5%. The sequenced sample consisted of PBMCs. These receptors were collected from a man between 18 and 29 years old in good health and CMV-seronegative.

The chain joins TRBV29-1 to TRBJ2-5; D call uncertain. The better agreement between TRBJ2-7 and the DNA end casts doubt on the J call. The CDR3 totals 12 residues. CDR1 is SQVTM and CDR2 is ANQGSEA in the germline V gene. CDR3 sequence reads: CSVGDFSYEQYF. The CDR3 DNA is TGCAGCGTTGGTGATTTCTCCTACGAGCAGTACTTC.

The V call is TRBV4-1, the J call TRBJ2-1, with TRBD2 matching 9 bases. After removal of 6 bases from V and 5 bases from J, the junction contained 8 bases not matched to a gene. The germline CDR1 and CDR2 sequences are MGHRA and YSYEKL. The CDR3 extends over 15 amino acids. CDR3 loop: CASRFGTSINNEQFF. The DNA for the CDR3 is TGCGCCAGCAGATTCGGGACTAGCATTAACAATGAGCAGTTCTTC.

This clone has only a few counts. The chain employs TRBV4-3 and TRBJ2-3, with D possibly being TRBD1 (5 bases). This CDR3 region has 16 residues. CDR1 and CDR2 from the germline V gene are LGHNA and YSLEER. The V end was cut by 0 bases, the J end by 0 bases, with 10 bases between. The CDR3 sequence is CASSQDGAPSTDTQYF. The DNA of the CDR3 is TGCGCCAGCAGCCAAGATGGGGCACCTAGCACAGATACGCAGTATTTT.

The gene calls are TRBV10-2 and TRBJ2-2; 8 bases line up with TRBD1. J was trimmed by 2 bases and V by 5 bases; bases with no gene match: 4. The CDR3 sequence is 15 residues long. Germline CDR1 WSHSY, CDR2 SAAADI. CDR3 nucleotides: TGCGCCAGCAGTAGACAGGGGACAAACACCGGGGAGCTGTTTTTT. The encoded protein is CASSRQGTNTGELFF.

Points on this clone: A read error may account for a junction end that differs from germline. Other DNA sequences in this specimen translate into the identical CDR3. V and J are TRBV7-6 and TRBJ2-7; D gene uncertain. The CDR3 contains 13 residues. Germline CDR1 SGHVS, CDR2 FNYEAQ. CDR3 coding DNA: TGTGCCAGCAGCTTAGCCTCTTCCTACGAACAGTACTTC. Its translation: CASSLASSYEQYF.

This clone was seen once. The V call is TRBV4-3, the J call TRBJ1-1, with 9 bases matching TRBD1. V gave up 3 bases and J gave up 6 bases; unmatched junction bases: 11. The CDR3 has 16 residues. Germline assignment: CDR1 LGHNA and CDR2 YSLEER. The CDR3: CASSHRGGQGNAEAFF. CDR3 coding DNA: TGCGCCAGCAGCCATAGAGGGGGACAGGGCAACGCTGAAGCTTTCTTT.

The chain employs TRBV5-6 and TRBJ2-7; perhaps TRBD2 as D (8 bases). This CDR3 spans 17 amino acids. Germline values: CDR1 SGHDT, CDR2 YYEEEE. V was clipped by 0 bases and J by 7 bases, with 23 bases between them. This chain's CDR3 is CASSLGSGTAGVLEQYF. The CDR3, as DNA: TGTGCCAGCAGCTTGGGTAGCGGGACAGCAGGGGTCTTGGAGCAGTACTTC.

This clone was counted a few times. The rearrangement uses TRBV6-6 and TRBJ2-5; a weak D match, TRBD2 (6 bases). The CDR3 runs to 15 residues. V lost 2 bases and J 7 bases, leaving 17 bases between the germline ends. CDR1 and CDR2 from the germline V gene are MNHNY and SVGAGI (reference sequence). The CDR3 region has the DNA TGTGCCAGCAGTTACACCGGTGGAGCGGGCGGGACCCAGTACTTC. This encodes CASSYTGGAGGTQYF.

The CDR3 nucleotides read TGTGCCAGCAGTTTATGGCGGGAGGGCCAGTTGGGGCAGTTCTTC. The encoded protein is CASSLWREGQLGQFF. This rearrangement joins TRBV28 to TRBJ2-1, with 9 bases that match TRBD2. The CDR3 totals 15 residues. V was clipped by 0 bases and J by 12 bases; unmatched bases: 9. From germline, CDR1 is MDHEN and CDR2 SYDVKM.

The CDR3 nucleotides are TGTGCCTGCCTAGCGGGAGGGCTCGAGCAGTACTTC. Its protein product is CACLAGGLEQYF. The chain joins TRBV30 to TRBJ2-7, with TRBD2 identical over 12 bases. V lost 6 bases, J lost 6 bases, and 3 bases stayed unmatched. This CDR3 is 12 amino acids long. Germline CDR1 and CDR2: GTSNPN and SVGIG (reference sequence).

This clone appeared once. The chain uses TRBV2 and TRBJ2-7; weak D call: TRBD2 (6 bases). The length of the CDR3 is 12 residues. Germline CDR1 reads SNHLY; CDR2 reads FYNNEI. The V gene lost 11 bases and the J gene lost 5 bases, with 16 bases spanning the gap. The CDR3, as DNA: TGTGCCGTCGGGAGAAGTCCCCACGAGCAGTACTTC. Its protein product is CAVGRSPHEQYF.

This sequence joins TRBV5-1 and TRBJ1-2; D may be TRBD1 (5 bases). The germline V gene encodes CDR1 SGHRS and CDR2 YFSETQ. The CDR3 covers 15 residues. Trimming shortened V by 4 bases and J by 3 bases, and 16 bases separated the two germline ends. CDR3 coding DNA: TGCGCCAGCAGCCACAACCGCAGGGAGGACTATGGCTACACCTTC. Residues: CASSHNRREDYGYTF.